This T cell receptor (beta chain) came from a study of vaccination effects on CD4 cells after COVID-19. Points from the study as a whole: There was marked clonal contraction among infection- and vaccine-induced clones late after vaccination.

Profiled with immunoSEQ multiplex PCR; TCRdb holds only in-frame clones, not every one. In the table there are tens of thousands of clones, around 68% of which are singletons. Pools of viral peptides were used by the ViraFEST assay to expand antigen-specific CD4+ T cells ahead of sequencing. The culture ran for roughly ten days before CD4+ T cells were isolated. Previously uninfected by SARS-CoV-2, the vaccine recipients also showed negative nucleocapsid antibodies. For this clone: The antigen remains undetermined.

Germline values: CDR1 LNHDA, CDR2 SQIVND (reference sequence). The CDR3 has 14 amino acids. V lost 6 bases to trimming and J lost 7 bases, with 15 bases between them. This sequence was found in a human donor who received a COVID-19 vaccine. The input for sequencing was CD4+ T cells from PBMCs cultured with SARS-CoV-2 spike peptides, taken before COVID-19 vaccination. The gene calls are TRBV19 and TRBJ1-4; the D is unclear. The CDR3 region has the DNA TGTGCCAGTAGAGTGCGGGCAGGACTTGAAAAACTGTTTTTT. As protein: CASRVRAGLEKLFF.